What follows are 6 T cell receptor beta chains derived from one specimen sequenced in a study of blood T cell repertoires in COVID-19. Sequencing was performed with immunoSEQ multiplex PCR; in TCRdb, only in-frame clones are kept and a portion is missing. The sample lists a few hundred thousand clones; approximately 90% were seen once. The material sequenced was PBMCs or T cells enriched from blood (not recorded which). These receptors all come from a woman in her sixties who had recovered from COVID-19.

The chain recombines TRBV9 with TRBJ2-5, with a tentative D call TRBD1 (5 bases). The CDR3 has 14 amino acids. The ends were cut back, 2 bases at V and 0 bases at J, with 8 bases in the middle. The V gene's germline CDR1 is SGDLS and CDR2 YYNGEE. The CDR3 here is CASSVQGYQETQYF. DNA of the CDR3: TGTGCCAGCAGCGTCCAGGGTTACCAAGAGACCCAGTACTTC.

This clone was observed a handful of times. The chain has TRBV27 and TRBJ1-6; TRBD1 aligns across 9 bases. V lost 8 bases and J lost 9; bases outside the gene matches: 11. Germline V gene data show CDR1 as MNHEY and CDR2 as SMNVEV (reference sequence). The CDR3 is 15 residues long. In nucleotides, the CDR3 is TGTGCCAGCGAAAGGACAGGGGAACGGAGTTCACCCCTCCACTTT. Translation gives CASERTGERSSPLHF.

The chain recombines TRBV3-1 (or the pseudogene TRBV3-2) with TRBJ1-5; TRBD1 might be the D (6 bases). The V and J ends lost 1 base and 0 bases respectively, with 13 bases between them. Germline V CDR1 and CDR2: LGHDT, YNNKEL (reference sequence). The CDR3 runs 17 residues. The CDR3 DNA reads TGTGCCAGCAGCCAAGGGGGGCAGATCTATAGCAATCAGCCCCAGCATTTT. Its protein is CASSQGGQIYSNQPQHF.

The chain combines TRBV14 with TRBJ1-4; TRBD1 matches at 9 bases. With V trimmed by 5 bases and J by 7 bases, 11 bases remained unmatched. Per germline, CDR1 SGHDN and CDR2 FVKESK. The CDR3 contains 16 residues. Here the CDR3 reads CASSEGQGLYGEKLFF. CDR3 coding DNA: TGTGCCAGCAGCGAGGGACAGGGATTGTATGGTGAAAAACTGTTTTTT.

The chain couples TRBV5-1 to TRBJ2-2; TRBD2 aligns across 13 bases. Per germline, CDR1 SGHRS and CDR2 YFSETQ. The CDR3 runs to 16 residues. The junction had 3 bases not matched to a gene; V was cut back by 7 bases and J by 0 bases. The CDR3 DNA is TGCGCCAGCCGGGGGACTAGCGGGGCGAACACCGGGGAGCTGTTTTTT. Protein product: CASRGTSGANTGELFF.

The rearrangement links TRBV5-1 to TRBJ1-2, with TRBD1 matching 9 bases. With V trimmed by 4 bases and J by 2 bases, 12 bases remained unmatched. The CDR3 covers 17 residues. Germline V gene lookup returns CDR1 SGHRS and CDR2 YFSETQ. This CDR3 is CASSATGQGIGNYGYTF. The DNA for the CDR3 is TGCGCCAGCAGCGCGACGGGACAGGGAATAGGAAACTATGGCTACACCTTC.